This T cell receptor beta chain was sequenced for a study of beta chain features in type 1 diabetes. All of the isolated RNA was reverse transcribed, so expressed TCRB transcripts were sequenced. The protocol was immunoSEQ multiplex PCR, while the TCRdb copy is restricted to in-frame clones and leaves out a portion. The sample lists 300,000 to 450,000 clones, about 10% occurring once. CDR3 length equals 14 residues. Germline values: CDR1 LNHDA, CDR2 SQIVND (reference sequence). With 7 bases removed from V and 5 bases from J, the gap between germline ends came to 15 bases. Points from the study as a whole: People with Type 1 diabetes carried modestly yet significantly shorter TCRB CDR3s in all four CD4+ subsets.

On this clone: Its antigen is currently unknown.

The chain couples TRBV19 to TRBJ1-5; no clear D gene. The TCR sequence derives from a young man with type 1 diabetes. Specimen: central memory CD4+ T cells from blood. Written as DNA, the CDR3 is TGTGCCAGTACCACGGGTCATTCCTATCAGCCCCAGCATTTT. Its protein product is CASTTGHSYQPQHF.